This entry is about one TCR beta chain. Between the trimmed V and J ends, which lost 4 bases and 0 bases, there was a span of 9 bases. CDR3 size: 14 residues. Germline V CDR1 and CDR2: MNHEY, SVGAGI. The data were taken from a study of blood T cell repertoires in COVID-19. Some clones are missing from TCRdb's copy, which holds only in-frame ones; the method was immunoSEQ multiplex PCR. The table lists around 160,000 clones, roughly 76% of them singletons, with 6.5% to 8.5% in the top ten. The receptor's source is a human donor with acute or convalescent COVID-19. The donor label of this sample is uncertain. Sequencing was performed on peripheral blood. This chain connects TRBV6-5 to TRBJ2-5; tentatively, D is TRBD1 (6 bases). CDR3 DNA sequence: TGTGCCAGCAGTTCAAGGACAGACCAAGAGACCCAGTACTTC. Translating gives CASSSRTDQETQYF.